Below, 20 T cell receptor beta chains from the same sample are listed, as sequenced in a study of cytomegalovirus exposure and HLA in healthy donors. With 60 Vbeta and 13 Jbeta primers, the PCR was carried out. Generated by immunoSEQ multiplex PCR, the TCRdb table keeps only in-frame clones and is missing some. The sample holds roughly 110,000 clones, about four fifths seen once. The specimen was PBMCs. The receptor source for this set is a woman aged 50 to 65 in good health and CMV-seropositive.

This clone was counted between two and nine times. The CDR3 nucleotides read TGTGCCAGCAGCGTAGGCCCGGGCACCGGGGAGCTGTTTTTT. Protein: CASSVGPGTGELFF. The V gene is TRBV9, the J gene TRBJ2-2, with D unclear. V lost 0 bases to trimming and J lost 4 bases, with 7 bases between them. From germline, CDR1 is SGDLS and CDR2 YYNGEE. This CDR3 region has 14 residues.

This chain joins TRBV27 and TRBJ2-7; D remains ambiguous. CDR1 is MNHEY and CDR2 is SMNVEV in the germline V gene (reference sequence). The CDR3 runs to 13 residues. With 3 bases removed from V and 6 bases from J, the gap between germline ends came to 12 bases. CDR3 loop: CASSFPGHFEQYF. In DNA, the CDR3 is TGTGCCAGCAGTTTTCCTGGGCATTTCGAGCAGTACTTC.

CDR3 nucleotide sequence: TGTGCCAGCAGGGCTCCAGGGGATCAGCCCCAGCATTTT. Encoded protein: CASRAPGDQPQHF. This chain links TRBV28 with TRBJ1-5; the D gene is possibly TRBD1 (6 bases). Germline loops: CDR1 MDHEN, CDR2 SYDVKM. This CDR3 has 13 amino acids. V shed 6 bases and J shed 5 bases, with 11 bases lying between them.

The rearrangement uses TRBV5-5 and TRBJ2-7, with a weak D call TRBD1 (6 bases). This CDR3 has 16 amino acids. The V gene's germline CDR1 is SGHKS and CDR2 YYEKEE (reference sequence). V was trimmed by 1 base and J by 1 base, leaving 15 bases between them. CDR3 coding DNA: TGTGCCAGCAGCTTGTTTTTGGGGGCTCGTTCCTACGAGCAGTACTTC. Protein: CASSLFLGARSYEQYF.

The V call is TRBV4-2, the J call TRBJ2-1; 10 bases line up with TRBD2. This CDR3 region has 20 residues. The V segment lost 0 bases and the J segment 9 bases; nucleotides outside the gene matches: 20. Germline V lookup: CDR1 LGHNA, CDR2 YNFKEQ. CDR3 sequence (DNA): TGTGCCAGCAGCCAAGATATTCTAATAGGTGGGCTAGCGGGGGCCACTGAGCAGTTCTTC. Translation gives CASSQDILIGGLAGATEQFF.

The chain recombines TRBV2 with TRBJ1-2, with 8 nucleotides matching TRBD1. The CDR3 spans 10 residues. Per the germline V gene, CDR1 is SNHLY and CDR2 is FYNNEI. This CDR3 reads CLQGAHGYTF. CDR3 in DNA: TGTCTTCAGGGGGCGCATGGCTACACCTTC.

Regarding this clone: The identical CDR3 is also encoded by other nucleotide sequences in the sample. The chain has TRBV9 and TRBJ2-3, with D possibly TRBD2 on 6 matching bases. CDR1 and CDR2 from the germline V gene are SGDLS and YYNGEE. V lost 2 bases and J lost 1, with 11 bases in between. The CDR3 length is 15 residues. CDR3 DNA: TGTGCCAGCAGCGTTGCGGGGTTTCGCACAGATACGCAGTATTTT. Its translation is CASSVAGFRTDTQYF.

The V gene is TRBV28, the J gene TRBJ2-1, with 9 bases lining up with TRBD1. The germline gives CDR1 MDHEN, CDR2 SYDVKM. The CDR3 covers 18 residues. V shed 6 bases and J 1 base; nucleotides not matched to a gene: 13. CDR3 nucleotide sequence: TGTGCCAGCAGGTTCACCCCGGGACAGGGTCGTTCCTACAATGAGCAGTTCTTC. Residues: CASRFTPGQGRSYNEQFF. The complete variable domain, with remaining parts taken from reference TRBV28 and TRBJ2-1, reads DVKVTQSSRYLVKRTGEKVFLECVQDMDHENMFWYRQDPGLGLRLIYFSYDVKMKEKGDIPEGYSVSREKKERFSLILESASTNQTSMYLCASRFTPGQGRSYNEQFFGPGTRLTVL.

This chain uses TRBV6-6 with TRBJ1-1; 10 bases fit TRBD1. Germline values: CDR1 MNHNY, CDR2 SVGAGI (reference sequence). There are 16 residues in the CDR3. After removal of 2 bases from V and 1 base from J, the junction contained 4 bases not matched to a gene. The CDR3 is CASSYPDRGPNTEAFF. DNA of the CDR3: TGTGCCAGCAGTTACCCCGACAGGGGGCCGAACACTGAAGCTTTCTTT.

The chain couples TRBV5-4 to TRBJ2-3; perhaps TRBD2 as D (6 bases). The CDR3 runs to 17 residues. Trimming removed 3 bases from V and 1 base from J, with 18 bases in between. Germline V gene sequence: CDR1 SGHNT, CDR2 YYREEE (reference sequence). CDR3 sequence reads: CASSWATSLGGTDTQYF. The CDR3 region has the DNA TGTGCCAGCAGCTGGGCGACTAGTCTAGGGGGCACAGATACGCAGTATTTT.

The chain links TRBV7-3 to TRBJ2-3; 9 nucleotides align to TRBD2. The V segment lost 5 bases and the J segment 2 bases; nucleotides outside the gene matches: 5. CDR3 size: 15 residues. Germline V CDR1 and CDR2: SGHTA, FQGTGA. CDR3 sequence (DNA): TGTGCCAGCAGCCGACTAGCGGCGTTCACAGATACGCAGTATTTT. It translates to CASSRLAAFTDTQYF.

The chain couples TRBV7-8 to TRBJ2-2; D unclear. The V end lost 4 bases, the J end lost 3 bases, and 9 bases lay between the germline ends. The CDR3 is 14 residues long. Per the germline V gene, CDR1 is SGHVS and CDR2 is FQNEAQ. CDR3 DNA: TGTGCCAGCAGCTCCAGACGGGACACCGGGGAGCTGTTTTTT. It translates to CASSSRRDTGELFF.

The chain joins TRBV27 to TRBJ2-5; 14 bases agree with TRBD2. The CDR3 has 19 amino acids. Germline V gives CDR1 MNHEY, CDR2 SMNVEV (reference sequence). V gave up 4 bases and J gave up 1 base; unmatched junction bases: 11. As DNA, the CDR3 is TGTGCCAGCAGTTATTTCTTACCGGGGACTAGCGGGGGCCAAGAGACCCAGTACTTC. Translation: CASSYFLPGTSGGQETQYF.

This clone was seen only a few times. J is TRBJ2-2 and V is TRBV29-1; TRBD2 matches at 10 bases. The V gene end was trimmed by 1 base and the J gene end by 10 bases; junction bases not matched to a gene: 9. This CDR3 is built from 15 residues. The germline gives CDR1 SQVTM, CDR2 ANQGSEA. The DNA for the CDR3 is TGCAGCGTTGAAGGTGGAGCGGGGGGGCCCGCGGAGCTGTTTTTT. Encoded protein: CSVEGGAGGPAELFF.

The chain couples TRBV30 to TRBJ1-1, with TRBD1 identical over 8 bases. After removal of 6 bases from V and 6 bases from J, the junction contained 12 bases not matched to a gene. The CDR3 covers 14 residues. Germline lookup yields CDR1 GTSNPN and CDR2 SVGIG (reference sequence). The CDR3 coding sequence is TGTGCCTGCATCGAGAGACAGGGGATTTCTGAAGCTTTCTTT. It yields the protein CACIERQGISEAFF.

The rearrangement joins TRBV7-2 to TRBJ2-1, with D maybe TRBD2 (6 bases). The V end was cut by 5 bases, the J end by 2 bases, with 10 bases between. This CDR3 is 14 amino acids long. Germline CDR1 is SGHTA and CDR2 is FQGNSA. CDR3 region: CASSPRETYNEQFF. The CDR3 DNA is TGTGCCAGCAGCCCCCGGGAGACCTACAATGAGCAGTTCTTC.

In this sample, this clone turned up once. The CDR3 DNA sequence: TGTGCCAGCAACGAAAGGGCGGGGGGACTCACAGATACGCAGTATTTT. Translated: CASNERAGGLTDTQYF. This chain joins TRBV7-9 and TRBJ2-3; TRBD2 aligns across 8 bases. With V trimmed by 7 bases and J by 2 bases, 11 bases remained unmatched. Germline CDR1 is SEHNR and CDR2 is FQNEAQ (reference sequence). This CDR3 has 16 residues. Supplemented by reference TRBV7-9 and TRBJ2-3, the full variable domain reads DTGVSQNPRHKITKRGQNVTFRCDPISEHNRLYWYRQTLGQGPEFLTYFQNEAQLEKSRLLSDRFSAERPKGSFSTLEIQRTEQGDSAMYLCASNERAGGLTDTQYFGPGTRLTVL.

V is TRBV2 and J is TRBJ1-1; D is unclear. V was trimmed by 1 base and J by 5 bases, leaving 14 bases between them. Germline values: CDR1 SNHLY, CDR2 FYNNEI. CDR3 length: 15 amino acids. DNA for the CDR3: TGTGCCAGCAGTGAAGATGGCGCCCCGGGTACTGAAGCTTTCTTT. It encodes CASSEDGAPGTEAFF. Filled out from reference TRBV2 and TRBJ1-1, the complete variable domain reads EPEVTQTPSHQVTQMGQEVILRCVPISNHLYFYWYRQILGQKVEFLVSFYNNEISEKSEIFDDQFSVERPDGSNFTLKIRSTKLEDSAMYFCASSEDGAPGTEAFFGQGTRLTVV.

About this clone itself: Additional DNA sequences in this sample encode the identical CDR3. The V call is TRBV18, the J call TRBJ2-3, with 7 bases lining up with TRBD1. Germline trimming cut 6 bases from V and 0 bases from J; bases unmatched to any gene: 3. The CDR3 has 14 amino acids. The germline gives CDR1 KGHSH, CDR2 LQKENI. CDR3 nucleotides: TGTGCCAGCTCTCCGACAGGGAGCACAGATACGCAGTATTTT. Residues: CASSPTGSTDTQYF. Looking up the rest from reference TRBV18 and TRBJ2-3 gives the full variable domain: NAGVMQNPRHLVRRRGQEARLRCSPMKGHSHVYWYRQLPEEGLKFMVYLQKENIIDESGMPKERFSAEFPKEGPSILRIQQVVRGDSAAYFCASSPTGSTDTQYFGPGTRLTVL.

The chain links TRBV19 to TRBJ1-1; TRBD1 matches at 7 bases. Trimming removed 5 bases from V and 4 bases from J; junction bases left unmatched: 16. Germline V gene data show CDR1 as LNHDA and CDR2 as SQIVND (reference sequence). The CDR3 has 17 amino acids. The CDR3 sequence: CASSLTTGKIGRTEAFF. DNA for the CDR3: TGTGCCAGTAGTCTGACGACAGGGAAGATAGGTCGCACTGAAGCTTTCTTT.